The following is a T cell receptor (beta chain) sequence with its context. No antigen is known for it. The data originate from a study of cytomegalovirus exposure and HLA in healthy donors. Study-wide findings and caveats: Subsequent analysis showed first-cohort TCR clusters tending to co-occur in more than 90 validation repertoires. In vitro confirmation showed three CMV-associated chains to be CMV antigen specific.

This CDR3 has 15 residues. V trimming: 5 bases; J trimming: 7 bases; junction bases outside the gene matches: 7. Germline V gene lookup returns CDR1 SEHNR and CDR2 FQNEAQ (reference sequence). Method: immunoSEQ multiplex PCR; TCRdb's copy keeps in-frame clones and lacks some. This sample has tens of thousands of clones, with about 94% found just once. Sequencing was carried out using PBMCs. The receptor's source is a man between 18 and 35 years old in good health and CMV-seropositive. This chain uses TRBV7-9 with TRBJ1-4, with 10 bases identical to TRBD1. CDR3 sequence (DNA): TGTGCCAGCAGCGCTAGGACAGGGGGGAGTGAAAAACTGTTTTTT. Translation: CASSARTGGSEKLFF.